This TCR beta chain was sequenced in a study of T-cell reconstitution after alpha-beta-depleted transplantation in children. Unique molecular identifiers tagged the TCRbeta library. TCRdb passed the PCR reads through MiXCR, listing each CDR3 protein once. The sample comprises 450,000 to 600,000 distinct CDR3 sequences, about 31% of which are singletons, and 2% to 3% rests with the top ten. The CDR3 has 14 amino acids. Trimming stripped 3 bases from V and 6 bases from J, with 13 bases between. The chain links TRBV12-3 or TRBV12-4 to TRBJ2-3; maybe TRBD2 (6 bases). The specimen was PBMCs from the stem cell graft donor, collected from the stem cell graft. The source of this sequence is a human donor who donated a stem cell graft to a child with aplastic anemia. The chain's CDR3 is CASSFGRMADTQYF. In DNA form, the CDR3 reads TGTGCCAGCAGTTTCGGGAGAATGGCGGATACGCAGTATTTT.